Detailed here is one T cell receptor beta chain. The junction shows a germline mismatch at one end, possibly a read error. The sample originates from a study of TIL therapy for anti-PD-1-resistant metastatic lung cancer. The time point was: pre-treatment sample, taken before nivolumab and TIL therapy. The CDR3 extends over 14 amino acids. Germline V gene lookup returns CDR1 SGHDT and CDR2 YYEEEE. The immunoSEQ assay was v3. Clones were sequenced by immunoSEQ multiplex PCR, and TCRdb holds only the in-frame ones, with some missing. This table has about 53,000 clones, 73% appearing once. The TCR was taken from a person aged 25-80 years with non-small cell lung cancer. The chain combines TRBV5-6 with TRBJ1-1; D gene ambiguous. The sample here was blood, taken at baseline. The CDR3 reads CVSSPSGKKTEAFF. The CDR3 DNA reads TGTGTCAGCAGCCCATCCGGGAAGAAGACCGAAGCTTTCTTT. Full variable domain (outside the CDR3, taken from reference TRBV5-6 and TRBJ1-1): DAGVTQSPTHLIKTRGQQVTLRCSPKSGHDTVSWYQQALGQGPQFIFQYYEEEERQRGNFPDRFSGHQFPNYSSELNVNALLLGDSALYLCVSSPSGKKTEAFFGQGTRLTVV.